This is a list of T cell receptor beta chains from one sample in a study of T cells in Graves' hyperthyroidism and ophthalmopathy. TCRdb analysed the multiplex PCR reads with MiXCR anew, one entry per CDR3 protein. In the table there are about 400,000 distinct CDR3 sequences, 15% of which are singletons. Sequencing was done on a sample of blood. The receptor set was obtained from a woman aged 60-75 years with Graves' ophthalmopathy. CDR3s include the opening cysteine and the closing phenylalanine or tryptophan. A D gene is named only where the DNA matches it firmly. Rows may omit the clone size; those that give it use once, few, many or a size class.

many,TRBJ1-1,TRBV2,NA,CASSDVGVSAFF,TGTGCCAGCAGCGACGTCGGGGTAAGCGCTTTCTTT
many,TRBJ2-1,TRBV28,TRBD2,CASSGLAGTYNEQFF,TGTGCCAGCAGTGGACTAGCGGGGACCTACAATGAGCAGTTCTTC
NA,TRBJ2-6,TRBV19,NA,CASRLSGANVLTF,TGTGCCAGTAGGCTGTCTGGGGCCAACGTCCTGACTTTC
few,TRBJ2-7,TRBV10-2,TRBD1,CASSTGQGLEQYF,TGCGCCAGCAGTACCGGACAGGGCTTAGAACAGTACTTC
many,TRBJ2-1,TRBV7-9,TRBD2,CASSPNPGEGRTYNEQFF,TGTGCCAGCAGCCCGAATCCCGGGGAGGGACGAACCTACAATGAGCAGTTCTTC
NA,TRBJ2-2,TRBV9,NA,CASSVTTLTPNTEELFF,TGTGCCAGCAGCGTGACGACACTGACCCCAAACACCGAGGAGCTGTTTTTT
NA,TRBJ2-7,TRBV19,NA,CANPSSSRAAYEQYF,TGTGCCAATCCCTCGAGCAGCCGGGCGGCTTACGAGCAGTACTTC
few,TRBJ1-1,TRBV6-2/TRBV6-3,NA,CASRAGHPVNTEALF,TGTGCCAGCAGAGCGGGACATCCAGTGAACACTGAAGCTCTCTTT
many,TRBJ2-5,TRBV9,TRBD2,CASSAGLAGTETQYF,TGTGCCAGCAGCGCAGGACTAGCGGGGACTGAGACCCAGTACTTC
NA,TRBJ2-3,TRBV20-1,TRBD2,CSARDGWLAGVGDTQYF,TGCAGTGCTAGAGATGGCTGGCTAGCGGGGGTAGGAGATACGCAGTATTTT
many,TRBJ1-5,TRBV2,NA,CASSEARGSGQPQHF,TGTGCCAGCAGTGAAGCGCGGGGTTCGGGTCAGCCCCAGCATTTT
NA,TRBJ2-3,TRBV9,NA,CASSVASTDTQYF,TGTGCCAGCAGCGTAGCGAGCACAGATACGCAGTATTTT
many,TRBJ2-5,TRBV6-1,NA,CASSPFGRAETQYF,TGTGCCAGCAGTCCCTTCGGCAGGGCAGAGACCCAGTACTTC
NA,TRBJ1-3,TRBV13,NA,CASSFPGPGNTIYF,TGTGCCAGCAGCTTTCCAGGTCCAGGAAACACCATATATTTT
NA,TRBJ2-5,TRBV29-1,NA,CSGTGDQETQYF,TGCAGCGGTACCGGGGACCAAGAGACCCAGTACTTC
many,TRBJ1-6,TRBV2,NA,CASRAGPINSPLHF,TGTGCCAGCAGGGCGGGACCGATCAATTCACCCCTCCACTTT
many,TRBJ2-2,TRBV20-1,TRBD2,CSARQAGAGELFF,TGCAGTGCTAGGCAGGCGGGGGCCGGGGAGCTGTTTTTT
many,TRBJ2-1,TRBV5-6,TRBD2,CASSLKAGSSYNEQFF,TGTGCCAGCAGCTTAAAAGCGGGAAGCTCCTACAATGAGCAGTTCTTC
many,TRBJ2-3,TRBV20-1,NA,CSARDRGRAWEDTQYF,TGCAGTGCTAGAGATCGGGGCAGGGCTTGGGAAGATACGCAGTATTTT
many,TRBJ2-3,TRBV5-8,NA,CASSFQRSSTDTQYF,TGTGCCAGCAGCTTTCAACGGAGTAGCACTGATACGCAGTATTTT
many,TRBJ2-1,TRBV20-1,TRBD1,CSAGSGTGNYNEQFF,TGCAGTGCGGGTTCCGGGACAGGGAACTACAATGAGCAGTTCTTC
many,TRBJ2-1,TRBV9,TRBD2,CASSSRAGSYNEQFF,TGTGCCAGCAGCTCCCGAGCGGGATCCTACAATGAGCAGTTCTTC
few,TRBJ1-4,TRBV20-1,TRBD1,CSATTGTGEKLFF,TGCAGTGCTACGACAGGGACGGGTGAAAAACTGTTTTTT
many,TRBJ2-2,TRBV9,NA,CASSVQGGTGELFF,TGTGCCAGCAGCGTGCAAGGGGGCACCGGGGAGCTGTTTTTT